The 5 T cell receptor beta chains below were found in one sample sequenced in a study of blood T cell repertoires in COVID-19. The assay was immunoSEQ multiplex PCR, and TCRdb's table has in-frame clones only and misses some. The sample lists under 300,000 clones; 88% were seen once. Specimen: peripheral blood. The receptors were gathered from a woman aged 40 to 55 who had recovered from COVID-19.

The CDR3, as DNA: TGTGCCAGCACCCCACGCGGGGGTGACTATGGCTACACCTTC. It encodes CASTPRGGDYGYTF. The chain carries TRBV9 and TRBJ1-2; tentative D call: TRBD1 (5 bases). The germline V gene has CDR1 SGDLS and CDR2 YYNGEE. CDR3 size: 14 residues. V lost 6 bases, J lost 3 bases, and 15 bases lay in between. Together with reference TRBV9 and TRBJ1-2, the CDR3 gives the full variable domain: DSGVTQTPKHLITATGQRVTLRCSPRSGDLSVYWYQQSLDQGLQFLIQYYNGEERAKGNILERFSAQQFPDLHSELNLSSLELGDSALYFCASTPRGGDYGYTFGSGTRLTVV.

The CDR3 region is CASSPEGGAETQYF. Written as DNA, the CDR3 is TGCGCCAGCAGCCCGGAGGGGGGGGCGGAGACCCAGTACTTC. The chain couples TRBV5-1 to TRBJ2-5; TRBD2 might be the D (7 bases). The CDR3 spans 14 residues. CDR1 SGHRS and CDR2 YFSETQ come from the germline V gene. Between the trimmed V and J ends, which lost 4 bases and 5 bases, there was a span of 15 bases.

The chain is built from TRBV9 and TRBJ1-1; D gene ambiguous. The germline V gene has CDR1 SGDLS and CDR2 YYNGEE. Trimming left V 0 bases short and J 4 bases short, with 16 bases between. There are 16 residues in the CDR3. Written as DNA, the CDR3 is TGTGCCAGCAGCGTAGATTGGGCCCCAACCCCCACTGAAGCTTTCTTT. Translated, it gives CASSVDWAPTPTEAFF.

The rearrangement joins TRBV5-1 to TRBJ1-2, with D maybe TRBD1 (5 bases). Per the germline V gene, CDR1 is SGHRS and CDR2 is YFSETQ. This CDR3 comprises 14 residues. With 3 bases removed from V and 2 bases from J, the gap between germline ends came to 11 bases. The CDR3 sequence: CASSSAGGNYGYTF. The CDR3 nucleotides read TGCGCCAGCAGCTCCGCGGGGGGGAACTATGGCTACACCTTC. Supplemented by reference TRBV5-1 and TRBJ1-2, the full variable domain reads KAGVTQTPRYLIKTRGQQVTLSCSPISGHRSVSWYQQTPGQGLQFLFEYFSETQRNKGNFPGRFSGRQFSNSRSEMNVSTLELGDSALYLCASSSAGGNYGYTFGSGTRLTVV.

This clone was counted between two and nine times. In the same sample, other DNA sequences code for this CDR3. The rearrangement uses TRBV5-1 and TRBJ1-5; D uncertain. With 2 bases removed from V and 4 bases from J, the gap between germline ends came to 10 bases. This CDR3 has 14 residues. Germline V gene data show CDR1 as SGHRS and CDR2 as YFSETQ. DNA of the CDR3: TGCGCCAGCAGCTTAGAGGGTGGGAATCAGCCCCAGCATTTT. This translates into CASSLEGGNQPQHF.